This T cell receptor beta chain was found in a study of T-cell memory formation after mild COVID-19. Overall study results and limits: Contracting clones localized mainly to CM and EM when CD4+ and mainly to EMRA when CD8+.

As regards this clonotype: No antigen is known for it.

TCRdb re-derived calls from the 5' RACE reads in MiXCR, one entry per CDR3 protein. Of about half a million distinct CDR3 sequences in the sample, around a sixth were seen once. V gave up 6 bases and J gave up 4 bases, with 12 bases separating them. CDR3 length equals 13 residues. Germline CDR1 MRHNA, CDR2 SNTAGT. The origin of this receptor is an adult woman who had mild COVID-19 (a few samples of this study predate the infection). Cell type and time point are not known. The source material was PBMCs or a T cell subset sorted from them (not recorded which). The chain recombines TRBV6-4 with TRBJ1-1; tentative D call: TRBD1 (6 bases). CDR3 bases: TGTGCCAGCAGCCAATTAGGGGGCACTGAAGCTTTCTTT. Protein: CASSQLGGTEAFF.